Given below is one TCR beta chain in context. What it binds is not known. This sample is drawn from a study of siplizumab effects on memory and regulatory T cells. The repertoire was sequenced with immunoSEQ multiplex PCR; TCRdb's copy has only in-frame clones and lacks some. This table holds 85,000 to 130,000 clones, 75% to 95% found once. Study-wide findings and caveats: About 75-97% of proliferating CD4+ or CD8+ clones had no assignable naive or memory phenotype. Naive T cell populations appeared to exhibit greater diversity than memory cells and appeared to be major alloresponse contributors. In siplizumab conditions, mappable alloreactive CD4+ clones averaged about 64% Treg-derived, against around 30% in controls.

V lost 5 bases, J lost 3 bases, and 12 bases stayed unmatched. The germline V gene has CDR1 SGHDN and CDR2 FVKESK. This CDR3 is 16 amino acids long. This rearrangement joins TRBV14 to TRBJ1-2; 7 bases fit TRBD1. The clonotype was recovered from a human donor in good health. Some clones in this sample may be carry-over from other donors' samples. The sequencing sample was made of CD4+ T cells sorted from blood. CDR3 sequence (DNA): TGTGCCAGCAGCAAACTGCGAGGGGGCCGGGACTATGGCTACACCTTC. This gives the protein CASSKLRGGRDYGYTF.